This T cell receptor beta chain was identified in a study of Ad26.COV2.S vaccination and SARS-CoV-2 variants. Trimming removed 8 bases at V and 1 base at J, with 17 bases between. The germline gives CDR1 LNHDA, CDR2 SQIVND (reference sequence). CDR3 length: 15 amino acids. TCRdb's copy holds only in-frame clones and misses some; the assay was immunoSEQ multiplex PCR. The data show hundreds of thousands of clones, roughly 90% seen once. Treatment in this sample: around 19 received Ad26.COV2.S at low or high dose, single or two shots; 5 received placebo; per-sample allocation not given. On day 63 after the first injection, vaccine and placebo recipients gave samples.

The chain combines TRBV19 with TRBJ1-1; perhaps TRBD1 as D (5 bases). This sample comprised peripheral blood, obtained in a trial of Ad26.COV2.S vaccine versus placebo. The receptor was derived from a person between 18 and 65 years old who received the Ad26.COV2.S COVID-19 vaccine or a placebo. CDR3: CASRRGGLSNTEAFF. CDR3 sequence (DNA): TGTGCCAGTCGTAGGGGTGGCCTTTCGAACACTGAAGCTTTCTTT.